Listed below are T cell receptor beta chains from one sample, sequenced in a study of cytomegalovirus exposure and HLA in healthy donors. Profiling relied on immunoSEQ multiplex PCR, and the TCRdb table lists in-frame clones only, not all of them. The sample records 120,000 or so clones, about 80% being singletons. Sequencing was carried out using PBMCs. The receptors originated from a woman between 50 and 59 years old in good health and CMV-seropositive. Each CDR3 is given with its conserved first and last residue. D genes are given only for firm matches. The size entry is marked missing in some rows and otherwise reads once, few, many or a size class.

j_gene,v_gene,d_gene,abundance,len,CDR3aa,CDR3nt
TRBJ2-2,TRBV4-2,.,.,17,CASSQAGSGSNTGELFF,TGTGCCAGCAGCCAAGCCGGGTCAGGGTCGAACACCGGGGAGCTGTTTTTT
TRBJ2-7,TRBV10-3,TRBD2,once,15,CAISESGSGSYEQYF,TGTGCCATCAGTGAGTCGGGTAGCGGGAGTTACGAGCAGTACTTC
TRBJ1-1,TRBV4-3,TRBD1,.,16,CASSQGDRGFLSEAFF,TGCGCCAGCAGCCAAGGGGACAGGGGTTTCCTATCTGAAGCTTTCTTT
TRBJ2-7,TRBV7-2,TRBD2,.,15,CASSGGGSLSYEQYF,TGTGCCAGCAGCGGCGGGGGGTCCCTCTCCTACGAGCAGTACTTC
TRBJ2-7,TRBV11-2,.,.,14,CASSLDLGAYEQYF,TGTGCCAGCAGCTTAGATCTTGGAGCTTACGAGCAGTACTTC
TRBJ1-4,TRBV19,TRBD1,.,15,CASSRTGGANEKLFF,TGTGCCAGTAGTCGCACAGGGGGGGCTAATGAAAAACTGTTTTTT
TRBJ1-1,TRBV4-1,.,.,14,CASSRPYQRTEAFF,TGCGCCAGCAGCCGACCGTACCAGAGGACTGAAGCTTTCTTT
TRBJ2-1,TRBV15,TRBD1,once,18,CATSSPGQGASRHNEQFF,TGTGCCACCAGCAGTCCTGGACAGGGTGCATCAAGGCACAATGAGCAGTTCTTC
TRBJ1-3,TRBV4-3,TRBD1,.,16,CASSQDRVRSGNTIYF,TGCGCCAGCAGCCAGGACAGGGTCCGCTCTGGAAACACCATATATTTT
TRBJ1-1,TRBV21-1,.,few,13,CASSMTVNTEAFF,TGTGCCAGCAGCATGACAGTGAACACTGAAGCTTTCTTT
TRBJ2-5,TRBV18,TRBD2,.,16,CASSPTSGGWQETQYF,TGTGCCAGCTCACCAACTAGCGGAGGGTGGCAAGAGACCCAGTACTTC
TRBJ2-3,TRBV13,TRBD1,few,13,CASRHLTGRAQYF,TGTGCCAGCAGACACTTGACAGGGAGAGCGCAGTATTTT
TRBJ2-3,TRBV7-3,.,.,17,CASSLRRIGGNADTQYF,TGTGCCAGCAGCTTACGGAGGATTGGGGGGAACGCAGATACGCAGTATTTT
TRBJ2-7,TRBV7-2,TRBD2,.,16,CASSLEGTSGSYEQYF,TGTGCCAGCAGCTTAGAGGGGACTAGCGGCTCTTACGAGCAGTACTTC
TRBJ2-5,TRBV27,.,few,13,CASRKHKEETQYF,TGTGCCAGCAGGAAACATAAAGAAGAGACCCAGTACTTC
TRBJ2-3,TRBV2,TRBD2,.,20,CASSEAPTSGGARRTDTQYF,TGTGCCAGCAGTGAGGCACCTACTAGCGGGGGAGCCCGCCGCACAGATACGCAGTATTTT
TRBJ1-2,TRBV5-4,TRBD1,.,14,CASSYTGTVYGYTF,TGTGCCAGCAGCTACACCGGGACAGTCTATGGCTACACCTTC
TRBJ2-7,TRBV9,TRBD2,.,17,CASNQPGLAGMDYEQYF,TGTGCCAGCAACCAACCGGGACTAGCGGGTATGGACTACGAGCAGTACTTC
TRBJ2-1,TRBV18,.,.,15,CASSPPSPLYNEQFF,TGTGCCAGCTCACCACCCTCCCCGTTGTACAATGAGCAGTTCTTC
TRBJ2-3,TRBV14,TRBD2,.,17,CASSQFTGTSGTDTQYF,TGTGCCAGCAGCCAATTTACCGGGACTAGCGGCACAGATACGCAGTATTTT
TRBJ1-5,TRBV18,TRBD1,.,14,CASSPGQGDQPQHF,TGTGCCAGCTCGCCGGGACAGGGAGATCAGCCCCAGCATTTT
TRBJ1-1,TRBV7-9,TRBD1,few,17,CASSFRDRVPLNTEAFF,TGTGCCAGCAGCTTCCGGGACAGGGTCCCTTTGAACACTGAAGCTTTCTTT
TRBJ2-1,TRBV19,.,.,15,CASRPRGPPYNEQFF,TGTGCCAGTAGACCAAGAGGGCCTCCTTACAATGAGCAGTTCTTC
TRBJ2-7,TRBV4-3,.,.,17,CASSRNANTRSSYEQYF,TGCGCCAGCAGCCGCAATGCGAACACGAGGAGCTCCTACGAGCAGTACTTC
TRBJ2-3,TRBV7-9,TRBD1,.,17,CASSLRPGTGGTDTQYF,TGTGCCAGCAGCTTAAGACCAGGGACAGGGGGCACAGATACGCAGTATTTT
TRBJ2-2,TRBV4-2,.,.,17,CASSQDLRLVVTGELFF,TGTGCCAGCAGCCAAGATCTCCGGCTAGTCGTCACCGGGGAGCTGTTTTTT
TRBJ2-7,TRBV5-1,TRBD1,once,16,CASSQGTGGKNYEQYF,TGCGCCAGCAGTCAAGGGACAGGGGGCAAGAACTACGAGCAGTACTTC
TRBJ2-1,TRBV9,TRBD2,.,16,CASSVGGSGGYNEQFF,TGTGCCAGCAGCGTAGGGGGTAGCGGGGGATACAATGAGCAGTTCTTC
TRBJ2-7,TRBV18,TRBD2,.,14,CASSPSGGPYEQYF,TGTGCCAGCTCACCATCGGGAGGCCCCTACGAGCAGTACTTC
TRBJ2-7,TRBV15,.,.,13,CATSFGLSYEQYF,TGTGCCACCAGCTTCGGACTGTCCTACGAGCAGTACTTC
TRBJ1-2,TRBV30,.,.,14,CAWSLTGHRYGYTF,TGTGCCTGGAGTCTCACGGGACATAGATATGGCTACACCTTC
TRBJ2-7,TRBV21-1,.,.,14,CASIPGLEGDEQYF,TGTGCCAGCATCCCAGGACTAGAGGGGGACGAGCAGTACTTC
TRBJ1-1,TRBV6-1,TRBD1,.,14,CAGLPGQGSGRAFF,TGTGCCGGGCTTCCGGGACAGGGAAGCGGACGGGCTTTCTTT
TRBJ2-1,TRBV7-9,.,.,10,CASLANEQFF,TGTGCCAGCCTAGCTAATGAGCAGTTCTTC
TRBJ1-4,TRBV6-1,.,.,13,CASSELQGEKLFF,TGTGCCAGCAGTGAATTACAGGGTGAAAAACTGTTTTTT
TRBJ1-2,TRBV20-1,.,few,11,CSATNRVNYTF,TGCAGTGCTACGAACAGGGTAAACTACACCTTC
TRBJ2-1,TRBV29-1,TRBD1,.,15,CSVEEGTGGYNEQFF,TGCAGCGTTGAAGAGGGTACAGGGGGCTACAATGAGCAGTTCTTC
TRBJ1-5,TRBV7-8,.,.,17,CASSSGIPLYSNQPQHF,TGTGCCAGCAGCTCCGGGATCCCTCTTTATAGCAATCAGCCCCAGCATTTT
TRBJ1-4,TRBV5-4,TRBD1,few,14,CASSLGGGFEKLFF,TGTGCCAGCAGCTTGGGAGGGGGCTTTGAAAAACTGTTTTTT
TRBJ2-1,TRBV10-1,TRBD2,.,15,CASGSASGSYNEQFF,TGCGCCAGTGGGTCCGCTAGCGGATCCTACAATGAGCAGTTCTTC
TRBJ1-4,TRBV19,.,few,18,CASSIRGQGGATNEKLFF,TGTGCCAGTAGTATAAGGGGACAAGGGGGAGCAACTAATGAAAAACTGTTTTTT
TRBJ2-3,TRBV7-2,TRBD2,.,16,CASSLDRSGRRDTQYF,TGTGCCAGCAGCTTAGATAGGAGCGGGAGAAGAGATACGCAGTATTTT
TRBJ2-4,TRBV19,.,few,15,CASSGQYQAKNIQYF,TGTGCCAGTAGTGGGCAGTACCAAGCCAAAAACATTCAGTACTTC
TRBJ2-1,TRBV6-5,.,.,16,CASSYRWEGVNNEQFF,TGTGCCAGCAGTTACCGGTGGGAGGGGGTAAATAATGAGCAGTTCTTC
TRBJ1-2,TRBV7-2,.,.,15,CASSLRVGVNYGYTF,TGTGCCAGCAGCCTGAGAGTAGGGGTGAACTATGGCTACACCTTC
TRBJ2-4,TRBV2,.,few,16,CASSEWQGGAKNIQYF,TGTGCCAGCAGTGAATGGCAGGGTGGGGCCAAAAACATTCAGTACTTC
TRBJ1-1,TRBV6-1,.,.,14,CASSLPRDTLKAFF,TGTGCCAGCAGTCTCCCACGGGACACTCTAAAAGCTTTCTTT
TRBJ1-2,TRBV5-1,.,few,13,CASSFEGSVGYTF,TGCGCCAGCAGCTTCGAGGGTTCTGTTGGCTACACCTTC
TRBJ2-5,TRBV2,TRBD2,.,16,CASSEWGLAVQETQYF,TGTGCCAGCAGTGAATGGGGACTAGCGGTTCAAGAGACCCAGTACTTC
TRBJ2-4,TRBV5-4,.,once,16,CASSLDSRRSESIQYF,TGTGCCAGCAGCTTGGACTCTCGAAGGAGCGAAAGCATTCAGTACTTC
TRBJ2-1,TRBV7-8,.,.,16,CASSLSQGPFSNEQFF,TGTGCCAGCAGCTTAAGTCAGGGTCCCTTTAGCAATGAGCAGTTCTTC
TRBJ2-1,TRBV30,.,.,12,CACNSLFGEQFF,TGTGCCTGCAACTCCCTATTCGGTGAGCAGTTCTTC
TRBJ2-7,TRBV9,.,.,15,CASSVEDGVDYEQYF,TGTGCCAGCAGCGTAGAGGACGGGGTCGACTACGAGCAGTACTTC
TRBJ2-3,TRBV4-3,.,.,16,CASSQEGVGGTDTPYF,TGCGCCAGCAGCCAAGAGGGGGTAGGCGGGACAGATACGCCGTATTTT